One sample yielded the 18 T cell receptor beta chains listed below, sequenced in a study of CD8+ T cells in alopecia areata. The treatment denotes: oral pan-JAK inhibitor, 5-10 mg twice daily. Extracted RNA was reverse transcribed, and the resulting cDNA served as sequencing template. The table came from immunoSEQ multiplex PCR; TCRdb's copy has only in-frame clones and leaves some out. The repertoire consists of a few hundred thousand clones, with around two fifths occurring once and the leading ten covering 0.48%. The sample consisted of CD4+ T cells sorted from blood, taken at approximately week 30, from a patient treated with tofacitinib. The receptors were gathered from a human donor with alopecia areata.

The CDR3 spells CASSAPGPARTQYF. In DNA form, the CDR3 reads TGTGCCAGCAGCGCACCGGGACCCGCGCGGACCCAGTACTTC. V gene TRBV7-2 combines with J gene TRBJ2-5; D may be TRBD1 or TRBD2 (5 bases each). V was cut by 5 bases and J by 7 bases, with 17 bases left in between. The CDR3 consists of 14 residues. From germline, CDR1 is SGHTA and CDR2 FQGNSA. Combining the CDR3 with reference TRBV7-2 and TRBJ2-5 gives the whole variable domain GAGVSQSPSNKVTEKGKDVELRCDPISGHTALYWYRQSLGQGLEFLIYFQGNSAPDKSGLPSDRFSAERTGGSVSTLTIQRTQQEDSAVYLCASSAPGPARTQYFGPGTRLLVL.

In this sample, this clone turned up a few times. CDR3 coding DNA: TGTGCCAGCAGTGAAGCGCGTCCGGGGCTAGTCTGGTCAGATACGCAGTATTTT. Protein: CASSEARPGLVWSDTQYF. The chain carries TRBV6-1 and TRBJ2-3; D may be TRBD1 or TRBD2 (5 bases each). Germline CDR1 is MNHNS and CDR2 is SASEGT. CDR3 length equals 18 residues. The V gene lost 0 bases and the J gene lost 4 bases, with 20 bases spanning the gap.

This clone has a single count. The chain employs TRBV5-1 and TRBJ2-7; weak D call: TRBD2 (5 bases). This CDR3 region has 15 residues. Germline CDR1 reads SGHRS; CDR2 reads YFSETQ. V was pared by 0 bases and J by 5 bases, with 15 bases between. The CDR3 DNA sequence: TGCGCCAGCAGCTTGGCTTCGGGGATTCGACACGAGCAGTACTTC. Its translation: CASSLASGIRHEQYF. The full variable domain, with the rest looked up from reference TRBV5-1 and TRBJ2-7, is KAGVTQTPRYLIKTRGQQVTLSCSPISGHRSVSWYQQTPGQGLQFLFEYFSETQRNKGNFPGRFSGRQFSNSRSEMNVSTLELGDSALYLCASSLASGIRHEQYFGPGTRLTVT.

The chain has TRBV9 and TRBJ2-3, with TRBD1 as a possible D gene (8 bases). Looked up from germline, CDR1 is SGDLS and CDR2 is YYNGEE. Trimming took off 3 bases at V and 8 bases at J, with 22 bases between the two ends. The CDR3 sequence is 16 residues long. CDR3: CASSGGTGTGRGTQYF. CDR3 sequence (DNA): TGTGCCAGCAGCGGAGGGACAGGCACAGGGAGGGGTACGCAGTATTTT.

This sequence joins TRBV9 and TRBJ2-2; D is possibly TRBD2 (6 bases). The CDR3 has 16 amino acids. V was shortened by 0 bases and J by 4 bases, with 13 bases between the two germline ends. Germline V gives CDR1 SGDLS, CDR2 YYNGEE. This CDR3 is CASSVALLAGTGELFF. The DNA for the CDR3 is TGTGCCAGCAGCGTAGCTCTACTAGCTGGCACCGGGGAGCTGTTTTTT.

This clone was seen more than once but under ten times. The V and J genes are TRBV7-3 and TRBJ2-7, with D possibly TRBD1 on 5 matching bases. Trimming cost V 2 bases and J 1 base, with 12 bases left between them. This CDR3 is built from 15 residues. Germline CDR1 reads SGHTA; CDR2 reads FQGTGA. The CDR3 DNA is TGTGCCAGCAGCTTAGGGGCCGGTAAATCCTACGAGCAGTACTTC. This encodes CASSLGAGKSYEQYF.

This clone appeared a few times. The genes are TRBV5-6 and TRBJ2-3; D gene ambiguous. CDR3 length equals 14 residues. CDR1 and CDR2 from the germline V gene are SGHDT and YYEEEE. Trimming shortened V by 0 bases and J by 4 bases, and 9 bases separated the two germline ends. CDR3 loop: CASSLEILADTQYF. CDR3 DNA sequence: TGTGCCAGCAGCTTGGAAATCCTCGCAGATACGCAGTATTTT.

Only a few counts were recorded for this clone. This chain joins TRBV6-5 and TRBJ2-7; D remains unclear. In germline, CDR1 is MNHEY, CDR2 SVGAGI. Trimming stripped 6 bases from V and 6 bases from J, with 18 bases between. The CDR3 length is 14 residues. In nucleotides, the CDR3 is TGTGCCAGCAGAAACCCAGGACGGGCCAGCGAGCAGTACTTC. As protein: CASRNPGRASEQYF.

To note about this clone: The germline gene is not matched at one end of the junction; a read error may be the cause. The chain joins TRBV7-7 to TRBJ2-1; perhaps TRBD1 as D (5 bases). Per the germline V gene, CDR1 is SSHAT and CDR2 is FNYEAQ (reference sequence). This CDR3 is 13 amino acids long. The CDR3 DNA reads TGTGCTAGCAGACCCCCAGGGCCCGGTGAGCAGTTCTTC. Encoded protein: CASRPPGPGEQFF.

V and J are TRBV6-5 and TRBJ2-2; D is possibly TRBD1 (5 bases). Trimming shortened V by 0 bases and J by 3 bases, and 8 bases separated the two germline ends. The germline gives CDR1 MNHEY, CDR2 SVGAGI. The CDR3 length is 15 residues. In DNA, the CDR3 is TGTGCCAGCAGTTACTCGACAGCACACACCGGGGAGCTGTTTTTT. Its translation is CASSYSTAHTGELFF.

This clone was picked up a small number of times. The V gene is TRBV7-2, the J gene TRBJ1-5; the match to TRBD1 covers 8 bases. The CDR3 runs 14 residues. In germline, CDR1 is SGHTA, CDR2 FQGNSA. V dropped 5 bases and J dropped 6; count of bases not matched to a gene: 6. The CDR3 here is CASSPGTGGQPQHF. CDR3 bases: TGTGCCAGCAGCCCCGGGACAGGAGGTCAGCCCCAGCATTTT. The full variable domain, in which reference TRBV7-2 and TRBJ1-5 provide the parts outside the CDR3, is GAGVSQSPSNKVTEKGKDVELRCDPISGHTALYWYRQSLGQGLEFLIYFQGNSAPDKSGLPSDRFSAERTGGSVSTLTIQRTQQEDSAVYLCASSPGTGGQPQHFGDGTRLSIL.

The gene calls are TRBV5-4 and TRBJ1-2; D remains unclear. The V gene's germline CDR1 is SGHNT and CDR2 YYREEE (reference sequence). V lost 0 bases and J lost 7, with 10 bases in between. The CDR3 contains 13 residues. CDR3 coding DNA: TGTGCCAGCAGCTTGGAGTTGGGGATTGGCTACACCTTC. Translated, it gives CASSLELGIGYTF.

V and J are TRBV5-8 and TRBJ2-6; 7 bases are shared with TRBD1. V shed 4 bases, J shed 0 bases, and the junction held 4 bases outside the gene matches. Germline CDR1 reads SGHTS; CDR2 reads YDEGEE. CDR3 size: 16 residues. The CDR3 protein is CASSRGQHSGANVLTF. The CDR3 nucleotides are TGTGCCAGCAGCAGGGGACAGCACTCTGGGGCCAACGTCCTGACTTTC.

The CDR3 DNA follows: TGCGCCAGCAGCTGGGGACTAGCGGGAGAGGGTGAGCAGTTCTTC. This encodes CASSWGLAGEGEQFF. The chain uses TRBV5-1 and TRBJ2-1, with 14 nucleotides matching TRBD2. Trimming cost V 3 bases and J 9 bases; bases outside gene matches: 5. This CDR3 region has 15 residues. CDR1 and CDR2 (germline): SGHRS, YFSETQ.

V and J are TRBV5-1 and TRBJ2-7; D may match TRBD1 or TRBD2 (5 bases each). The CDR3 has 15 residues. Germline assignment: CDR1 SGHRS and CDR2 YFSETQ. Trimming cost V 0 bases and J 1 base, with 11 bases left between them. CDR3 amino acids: CASSLDRRGSYEQYF. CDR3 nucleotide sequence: TGCGCCAGCAGCTTGGACAGGCGCGGGTCCTACGAGCAGTACTTC.

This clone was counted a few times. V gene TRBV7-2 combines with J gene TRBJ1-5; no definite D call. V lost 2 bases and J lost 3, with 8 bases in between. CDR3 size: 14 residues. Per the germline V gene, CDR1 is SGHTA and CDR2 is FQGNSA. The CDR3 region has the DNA TGTGCCAGCAGCTTACTAGGGATCAATCAGCCCCAGCATTTT. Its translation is CASSLLGINQPQHF.

The CDR3 nucleotides are TGTGCCAGCGCCGTTGGGGTAGGAGATACGCAGTATTTT. It codes for CASAVGVGDTQYF. The chain links TRBV18 to TRBJ2-3, with D unresolved. Germline CDR1 is KGHSH and CDR2 is LQKENI. Trimming cost V 8 bases and J 5 bases, with 14 bases left between them. The CDR3 length is 13 residues.

CDR3 DNA: TGTGCCAGCAGCTTAGATGCGGGTGAGCAGTACTTC. Translation gives CASSLDAGEQYF. The chain is built from TRBV7-2 and TRBJ2-7; D may be TRBD2 (5 bases). The CDR3 spans 12 residues. CDR1 is SGHTA, CDR2 FQGNSA, per germline. Trimming shortened V by 1 base and J by 7 bases, and 8 bases separated the two germline ends.